This is a list of T cell receptor beta chains from one sample in a study of blood T cells in healthy people across ages. TCRdb fed the 5' RACE reads into MiXCR, producing one record per CDR3 protein. The profile shows around 1.5 million distinct CDR3 sequences, 40% to 50% of them singletons. Input material: blood. The source is a woman under 30 in good health. CDR3s include the opening cysteine and the closing phenylalanine or tryptophan. Fields, in order: CDR3 DNA, CDR3 protein, clone size, V gene, J gene, D gene. D genes are given only for firm matches. Clone size is shown for a subset of rows, as once, few, many or a class of expanded clone.

CDR3nt: TGTGCCTGCTCGGGACTAGCGGGAGGAAACTACGAGCAGTACTTC
CDR3aa: CACSGLAGGNYEQYF
abundance: -
v_gene: TRBV30
j_gene: TRBJ2-7
d_gene: TRBD2

CDR3nt: TGTGCCAGCAGCGGCGGGACTCCGGGGGAGCAGTACTTC
CDR3aa: CASSGGTPGEQYF
abundance: few
v_gene: TRBV6-1
j_gene: TRBJ2-7
d_gene: -

CDR3nt: TGCGCCAGCAGCCAAGATGAAGCGGCCCCAATGAACACCGGGGAGCTGTTTTTT
CDR3aa: CASSQDEAAPMNTGELFF
abundance: -
v_gene: TRBV4-1
j_gene: TRBJ2-2
d_gene: -

CDR3nt: TGTGCCAGCAGCTTACTCGGGACCGACTATTTGAACACTGAAGCTTTCTTT
CDR3aa: CASSLLGTDYLNTEAFF
abundance: few
v_gene: TRBV7-8
j_gene: TRBJ1-1
d_gene: -

CDR3nt: TGCAGTGCTTACAGGGAGGATAACTATGGCTACACCTTC
CDR3aa: CSAYREDNYGYTF
abundance: few
v_gene: TRBV20-1
j_gene: TRBJ1-2
d_gene: -

CDR3nt: TGTGCCAGCAGTTCGGAATTAGGGGGTTGGAACACTGAAGCTTTCTTT
CDR3aa: CASSSELGGWNTEAFF
abundance: -
v_gene: TRBV12-3/TRBV12-4
j_gene: TRBJ1-1
d_gene: -

CDR3nt: TGTGCCAGCAGCCGCCCCGGGGGGGTTAGCACCGGGGAGCTGTTTTTT
CDR3aa: CASSRPGGVSTGELFF
abundance: -
v_gene: TRBV6-5
j_gene: TRBJ2-2
d_gene: TRBD2

CDR3nt: TGTGCCAGCAGCGTAGAAGAAAATTACGAGCAGTACTTC
CDR3aa: CASSVEENYEQYF
abundance: few
v_gene: TRBV9
j_gene: TRBJ2-7
d_gene: -

CDR3nt: TGTGCCATCATGGCCACGTCGGCCCACCAACGGTTCTTC
CDR3aa: CAIMATSAHQRFF
abundance: few
v_gene: TRBV10-3
j_gene: TRBJ2-1
d_gene: -

CDR3nt: TGTGCCAGCAGCTTAAATGAGCTTTACTATGGCTACACCTTC
CDR3aa: CASSLNELYYGYTF
abundance: -
v_gene: TRBV7-8
j_gene: TRBJ1-2
d_gene: -

CDR3nt: TGTGCCAGCACCTCTGACTCCCACTATGGCTACACCTTC
CDR3aa: CASTSDSHYGYTF
abundance: -
v_gene: TRBV12-3/TRBV12-4
j_gene: TRBJ1-2
d_gene: -

CDR3nt: TGCGCCAGCAGCCAAGAAATAGCGGACTCCTACAATGAGCAGTTCTTC
CDR3aa: CASSQEIADSYNEQFF
abundance: -
v_gene: TRBV4-1
j_gene: TRBJ2-1
d_gene: -

CDR3nt: TGTGCCAGCTTTTGGTGGACTAGGAGCACAGATACGCAGTATTTT
CDR3aa: CASFWWTRSTDTQYF
abundance: once
v_gene: TRBV6-1
j_gene: TRBJ2-3
d_gene: TRBD2

CDR3nt: TGTGCCAGCGGGACACACTCCTACGAGCAGTACTTC
CDR3aa: CASGTHSYEQYF
abundance: few
v_gene: TRBV28
j_gene: TRBJ2-7
d_gene: -

CDR3nt: TGCGCCAGCAGCCAAGAGGGACTAGCGGGAAATCGGGCGCAGTATTTT
CDR3aa: CASSQEGLAGNRAQYF
abundance: -
v_gene: TRBV4-1
j_gene: TRBJ2-3
d_gene: TRBD2

CDR3nt: TGCGCCAGCAGCCAAGGGGGTCCGGGACAGGTGGGAACTGAAGCTTTCTTT
CDR3aa: CASSQGGPGQVGTEAFF
abundance: few
v_gene: TRBV4-1
j_gene: TRBJ1-1
d_gene: TRBD1

CDR3nt: TGTGCCAGTAGTGGCTGGGGGGCCAAAAACATTCAGTACTTC
CDR3aa: CASSGWGAKNIQYF
abundance: -
v_gene: TRBV25-1
j_gene: TRBJ2-4
d_gene: -

CDR3nt: TGCGCCAGCAGCTTGGATAATAGCGGGAGTAGCTCCTACGAGCAGTACTTC
CDR3aa: CASSLDNSGSSSYEQYF
abundance: many
v_gene: TRBV5-1
j_gene: TRBJ2-7
d_gene: TRBD2

CDR3nt: TGTGCCAGCAGTGAAGGACAGGGGTGGACCATATATTTT
CDR3aa: CASSEGQGWTIYF
abundance: -
v_gene: TRBV6-1
j_gene: TRBJ1-3
d_gene: TRBD1

CDR3nt: TGCAGTGCCCCACAAAAGGGTGACTTAAGCAATCAGCCCCAGCATTTT
CDR3aa: CSAPQKGDLSNQPQHF
abundance: few
v_gene: TRBV20-1
j_gene: TRBJ1-5
d_gene: -

CDR3nt: TGTGCCAGCAGCATTCTTGAATCCTACAATGAGCAGTACTTC
CDR3aa: CASSILESYNEQYF
abundance: -
v_gene: TRBV11-2
j_gene: TRBJ2-7
d_gene: -

CDR3nt: TGTGCCAGTTCGGACGGCGCCTATGGCTACACCTTC
CDR3aa: CASSDGAYGYTF
abundance: few
v_gene: TRBV28
j_gene: TRBJ1-2
d_gene: -

CDR3nt: TGTGCCATCAGTGACGGACAGTCCGCAACGAGGGAGCAGTACTTC
CDR3aa: CAISDGQSATREQYF
abundance: once
v_gene: TRBV10-3
j_gene: TRBJ2-5
d_gene: -

CDR3nt: TGTGCCAGCAGTGAAAAGGCTAGCGAGACCTACGAGCAGTACTTC
CDR3aa: CASSEKASETYEQYF
abundance: few
v_gene: TRBV6-1
j_gene: TRBJ2-7
d_gene: -

CDR3nt: TGCAGTGCTAGAAACGGGCCCCAAGAGACCCAGTACTTC
CDR3aa: CSARNGPQETQYF
abundance: -
v_gene: TRBV20-1
j_gene: TRBJ2-5
d_gene: -

CDR3nt: TGTGCCAGCAGTGGACGACAGGGGCTCTTCACAGATACGCAGTATTTT
CDR3aa: CASSGRQGLFTDTQYF
abundance: -
v_gene: TRBV2
j_gene: TRBJ2-3
d_gene: TRBD1

CDR3nt: TGTGCCACCAGCAGACCGACTGGGAACACTGAAGCTTTCTTT
CDR3aa: CATSRPTGNTEAFF
abundance: -
v_gene: TRBV15
j_gene: TRBJ1-1
d_gene: -

CDR3nt: TGCGCCAGCAGCTTCAGGTCTCAAGAGGGGGTGAACACCGGGGAGCTGTTTTTT
CDR3aa: CASSFRSQEGVNTGELFF
abundance: -
v_gene: TRBV5-1
j_gene: TRBJ2-2
d_gene: -

CDR3nt: TGTGCCATCAGGGACAGGGAAAATGAGCAGTTCTTC
CDR3aa: CAIRDRENEQFF
abundance: few
v_gene: TRBV10-3
j_gene: TRBJ2-1
d_gene: TRBD1

CDR3nt: TGTGCCAGCAGCCGGCGGGACTACAATGAGCAGTACTTC
CDR3aa: CASSRRDYNEQYF
abundance: -
v_gene: TRBV14
j_gene: TRBJ2-5
d_gene: TRBD2

CDR3nt: TGTGCCAGCAGCATTGGAGGGGGAAATGAAAAACTGTTTTTT
CDR3aa: CASSIGGGNEKLFF
abundance: -
v_gene: TRBV21-1
j_gene: TRBJ1-4
d_gene: -

CDR3nt: TGTGCCAGCAGCATCCCCCTAGCCACGGTACTAGCGGGGGTCGACAATGAGCAGTTCTTC
CDR3aa: CASSIPLATVLAGVDNEQFF
abundance: few
v_gene: TRBV12-3/TRBV12-4
j_gene: TRBJ2-1
d_gene: TRBD2

CDR3nt: TGTGCCAGCAGCGTAGGACGGGCCCTTTTGTCCAATGAGCAGTTCTTC
CDR3aa: CASSVGRALLSNEQFF
abundance: -
v_gene: TRBV9
j_gene: TRBJ2-1
d_gene: -